This is a list of T cell receptor beta chains from one sample in a study of blood T cell repertoires in COVID-19. TCRdb keeps only in-frame clones here, not all; method: immunoSEQ multiplex PCR. The sample yields fewer than 300,000 clones, about 89% seen once. Sequenced input: PBMCs or T cells enriched from blood (not recorded which). All receptors come from a man in his forties who had recovered from COVID-19. Each CDR3 is given with its conserved first and last residue. Each record gives: V gene, J gene, CDR3 protein.

v_call: TRBV6-5
j_call: TRBJ1-6
cdr3_aa: CASSYDRYNSPLHF

v_call: TRBV7-9
j_call: TRBJ1-2
cdr3_aa: CASSLPSGRGGYTF

v_call: TRBV19
j_call: TRBJ2-7
cdr3_aa: CASAQGSSSYEQYF

v_call: TRBV15
j_call: TRBJ2-2
cdr3_aa: CATSRDVDSANTGELFF

v_call: TRBV7-3
j_call: TRBJ2-1
cdr3_aa: CASSQTRSGSNEQFF

v_call: TRBV7-9
j_call: TRBJ2-2
cdr3_aa: CASSWTSGGPNTGELFF

v_call: TRBV27
j_call: TRBJ1-1
cdr3_aa: CASSLDWDRGLNTEAFF

v_call: TRBV28
j_call: TRBJ1-2
cdr3_aa: CASSLKRGTAPNYGYTF

v_call: TRBV29-1
j_call: TRBJ2-7
cdr3_aa: CSVEERTGKREGPRSYEQYF

v_call: TRBV5-5
j_call: TRBJ2-4
cdr3_aa: CASSLLGGMAKNIQYF

v_call: TRBV11-2
j_call: TRBJ1-3
cdr3_aa: CASSPITGTPFSGNTIYF

v_call: TRBV5-8
j_call: TRBJ1-5
cdr3_aa: CASSFPGGMGQPQHF

v_call: TRBV28
j_call: TRBJ1-4
cdr3_aa: CASSFQGGNEKLFF

v_call: TRBV20-1
j_call: TRBJ1-2
cdr3_aa: CSGGADYGYTF

v_call: TRBV28
j_call: TRBJ1-2
cdr3_aa: CASSFYRGLGYGYTF

v_call: TRBV19
j_call: TRBJ2-3
cdr3_aa: CASSMDPLRDTQYF

v_call: TRBV6-5
j_call: TRBJ1-5
cdr3_aa: CASIRTGGSNQPQHF

v_call: TRBV18
j_call: TRBJ2-3
cdr3_aa: CASRTGGAADTQYF

v_call: TRBV11-3
j_call: TRBJ1-6
cdr3_aa: CASSYRQGYNSPLHF

v_call: TRBV27
j_call: TRBJ2-1
cdr3_aa: CASSLIAGVANEQFF

v_call: TRBV28
j_call: TRBJ2-7
cdr3_aa: CASSLTDKNEQYF

v_call: TRBV7-6
j_call: TRBJ2-7
cdr3_aa: CASSLKGESYEQYF

v_call: TRBV27
j_call: TRBJ2-5
cdr3_aa: CASNPAGAGETQYF

v_call: TRBV10-1
j_call: TRBJ1-1
cdr3_aa: CASSGDRVAEAFF

v_call: TRBV18
j_call: TRBJ1-1
cdr3_aa: CASSWTGSGTEAFF

v_call: TRBV9
j_call: TRBJ2-2
cdr3_aa: CASSVVRGRNTGELFF

v_call: TRBV9
j_call: TRBJ2-1
cdr3_aa: CASSVAGFGSNNEQFF

v_call: TRBV2
j_call: TRBJ2-3
cdr3_aa: CASSSGSGQLDTQYF

v_call: TRBV7-8
j_call: TRBJ1-2
cdr3_aa: CASSRLDSRGYGYTF

v_call: TRBV5-1
j_call: TRBJ2-1
cdr3_aa: CASSRTGGNSYNEQFF

v_call: TRBV4-1
j_call: TRBJ2-2
cdr3_aa: CASSQRTSGRVLAGELFF

v_call: TRBV5-5
j_call: TRBJ1-4
cdr3_aa: CASTPPGQAGEKLFF

v_call: TRBV27
j_call: TRBJ2-5
cdr3_aa: CASSLSLTGQPETQYF

v_call: TRBV5-1
j_call: TRBJ1-2
cdr3_aa: CASSPGRRAFVGYTF

v_call: TRBV19
j_call: TRBJ2-7
cdr3_aa: CASSIQGSYEQYF

v_call: TRBV11-3
j_call: TRBJ2-7
cdr3_aa: CASSLQGGGTREYEQYF

v_call: TRBV19
j_call: TRBJ2-2
cdr3_aa: CASENRVVGTGELFF

v_call: TRBV5-4
j_call: TRBJ2-3
cdr3_aa: CACRGRSTDTQYF

v_call: TRBV12-5
j_call: TRBJ2-7
cdr3_aa: CASGLVRRQGLGEQYF

v_call: TRBV5-5
j_call: TRBJ1-1
cdr3_aa: CASSLRTGLNTEAFF

v_call: TRBV5-6
j_call: TRBJ2-3
cdr3_aa: CASSTPGQGAGDTQYF

v_call: TRBV7-3
j_call: TRBJ2-2
cdr3_aa: CASSKGQASNTGELFF